The rows below give T cell receptor beta chains drawn from one sample of a study of T-cell reconstitution after alpha-beta-depleted transplantation in children. TCRdb ran MiXCR on the PCR reads and lists one entry per CDR3 protein. Here the sample spans hundreds of thousands of distinct CDR3 sequences, roughly 15% being singletons. Sequenced material: PBMCs, mostly from graft donor cells, taken 360 days after TCRalphabeta/CD19-depleted stem cell transplant. The receptors stem from a male patient aged 2 to 10 who had a stem cell transplant for acute lymphoblastic leukemia, so the T cells may come from the graft donor. Both conserved end residues are part of each CDR3. D genes are given only for firm matches. Rows may omit the clone size; those that give it use once, few, many or a size class.

size	D	V	J	DNA	CDR3
-	-	TRBV29-1	TRBJ2-1	TGCAGCGTTGATCTGGGGGGATACAATGAGCAGTTCTTC	CSVDLGGYNEQFF
-	TRBD1	TRBV5-6	TRBJ2-7	TGTGCCAGCAGCTTGAACCCCGGGACAGGGATAGACGAGCAGTACTTC	CASSLNPGTGIDEQYF
many	-	TRBV12-3/TRBV12-4	TRBJ2-7	TGTGCCAGCAGTCTCGGGTCCACCTACGAGCAGTACTTC	CASSLGSTYEQYF
-	TRBD1	TRBV24-1	TRBJ1-5	TGTGCCACCAGCGGGGGACAGCGGCAGCCCCAGCATTTT	CATSGGQRQPQHF
-	-	TRBV4-3	TRBJ2-5	TGCGCCAGCAGCAGGTTAGGTGGAGAGACCCAGTACTTC	CASSRLGGETQYF
few	TRBD1	TRBV12-3/TRBV12-4	TRBJ2-1	TGTGCCAGCAGACGACAGGGCTACAATGAGCAGTTCTTC	CASRRQGYNEQFF
-	TRBD2	TRBV7-6	TRBJ2-1	TGTGCCAGCAGCTTTCCAGGACTAGTTAGGGCCAATGAGCAGTTCTTC	CASSFPGLVRANEQFF
many	TRBD1	TRBV5-1	TRBJ2-7	TGCGCCAGCAGCCCTCGGACAGGCTCCTACGAGCAGTACTTC	CASSPRTGSYEQYF
-	TRBD1	TRBV12-3/TRBV12-4	TRBJ2-7	TGTGCCAGCAGTTTCCGACAGGGCCCCTACGAGCAGTACTTC	CASSFRQGPYEQYF
-	-	TRBV7-2	TRBJ1-4	TGTGCCAGCATCCATCGGGGTTCAAATGAAAAACTGTTTTTT	CASIHRGSNEKLFF
-	-	TRBV12-3/TRBV12-4	TRBJ1-5	TGTGCCAGCAGTTTAGAGTTCGGGCCATTCTCACGTCAGCCCCAGCATTTT	CASSLEFGPFSRQPQHF
many	TRBD1	TRBV5-1	TRBJ2-1	TGCGCCAGCTTCAACAGGGGAAATGAGCAGTTCTTC	CASFNRGNEQFF
few	TRBD2	TRBV7-3	TRBJ2-3	TGTGCCAGCAGCTTAACGGGACTAGCGGGAGGAGGAAATACGCAGTATTTT	CASSLTGLAGGGNTQYF
-	-	TRBV20-1	TRBJ2-1	TGCAGTGCTAGAGATATGGGACTTAACAATGAGCAGTTCTTC	CSARDMGLNNEQFF
many	-	TRBV20-1	TRBJ1-6	TGCAGTGCTAGGCCCAGAGATAATTCACCCCTCCACTTT	CSARPRDNSPLHF
few	TRBD1	TRBV6-2/TRBV6-3	TRBJ2-7	TGTGCCAGCAGCTGGGACAGGGTCCACGAGCAGTACTTC	CASSWDRVHEQYF
-	-	TRBV19	TRBJ2-2	TGTGCCAGTAGTATGAGGGGGACTATGAACACCGGGGAGCTGTTTTTT	CASSMRGTMNTGELFF
-	-	TRBV6-1	TRBJ2-1	TGTGCCAGCAGCTCCGTTACAGGCAATGAGCAGTTCTTC	CASSSVTGNEQFF
-	-	TRBV20-1	TRBJ2-1	TGCAGTGCCGACCTCAATGAGCAGTTCTTC	CSADLNEQFF
few	-	TRBV7-2	TRBJ2-1	TGTGCCAGCAGCTCCTTAGCGGTGAGCTCCTACAATGAGCAGTTCTTC	CASSSLAVSSYNEQFF
-	-	TRBV30	TRBJ2-7	TGTGCCTGGAGTGTAAGGTGGGGATACGAGCAGTACTTC	CAWSVRWGYEQYF
-	-	TRBV28	TRBJ2-6	TGTGCCAGCAGTTTCGGGGGACGCTCTGGGGCCAACGTCCTGACTTTC	CASSFGGRSGANVLTF